This T cell receptor beta chain was identified in a study of OX40 agonist ivuxolimab in advanced cancers. Whole-study findings and limits: With doses of 0.1-3.0 mg/kg, partial responders showed among the lowest clonal expansion. The authors also found low normalized T-cell clonal expansion in some nonresponders. Clonal expansion from baseline to week 6 occurred in both CD4+ and CD8+ T cells.

On this clone itself: Its antigen is not identified.

This table comes from immunoSEQ multiplex PCR, and its TCRdb copy is limited to in-frame clones, with some not included. The sample carries 65,000 to 85,000 clones, under 95% recorded once. This CDR3 spans 16 amino acids. V was shortened by 2 bases and J by 2 bases, with 13 bases between the two germline ends. Germline V CDR1 and CDR2: MDHEN, SYDVKM. The origin of this receptor is an adult with an advanced solid tumor such as melanoma, head and neck, liver or kidney cancer. This rearrangement joins TRBV28 to TRBJ1-5; tentatively, D is TRBD1 (5 bases). Here the sequenced sample was CD4+ or CD8+ T cells sorted from blood, taken in a trial of the OX40 agonist ivuxolimab. CDR3 coding DNA: TGTGCCAGCAGTTTAATGGCCCCGGGGGGCAATCAGCCCCAGCATTTT. Protein product: CASSLMAPGGNQPQHF.